The clone carrying this TCR beta chain was seen many times. Its antigen is not identified. The germline CDR1 and CDR2 sequences are DFQATT and SNEGSKA (reference sequence). The ends were cut back, 2 bases at V and 4 bases at J, with 12 bases in the middle. CDR3 length: 13 amino acids. There were TCR beta CDR3 regions amplified from RNA transcripts. With the HTBI primer set, the TCR CDR3 went through a first round of RT-PCR. A single record per CDR3 protein comes from TCRdb applying MiXCR to the multiplex PCR reads. The repertoire holds hundreds of thousands of distinct CDR3 sequences, with approximately 14% as singletons. These data are taken from a study of T cells in Graves' hyperthyroidism and ophthalmopathy. Study-level points and caveats: Clonotypes that were expanded in thyroid above 0.001 mostly appeared in blood too.

Each person with ophthalmopathy scored at least 3 on the Clinical Activity Score, reached NOSPECS grade 4 or higher, and had been ill under 3 months. The authors obtained PBMCs from 10 ml of fresh peripheral blood. V gene TRBV20-1 combines with J gene TRBJ2-7, with D perhaps matching TRBD1 (5 bases). Source material: blood. The receptor's source is a man aged 18 to 35 with Graves' ophthalmopathy. This chain's CDR3 is CSARPQGRYEQYF. The CDR3 DNA reads TGCAGTGCTAGACCGCAGGGTAGATACGAGCAGTACTTC.